This entry lists 28 T cell receptor beta chains sequenced from one sample in a study of graft-versus-host responses after intestinal transplantation. This table comes from immunoSEQ multiplex PCR, and its TCRdb copy is limited to in-frame clones, with some not included. Of about 98,000 clones listed, less than 90% were seen once; the top ten hold about 17%. These receptors' targets are unknown. Sequenced here: unstimulated CD8+ T cells sorted from spleen or lymph node cells, sampled before intestinal transplant. The receptors come from a human donor who received an intestinal transplant.

The rearrangement uses TRBV28 and TRBJ1-1, with D tentatively TRBD1 (5 bases). The V and J ends lost 7 bases and 0 bases respectively, with 9 bases between them. CDR1 is MDHEN, CDR2 SYDVKM, per germline. The CDR3 has 13 residues. The CDR3 reads CASTYRMNTEAFF. DNA for the CDR3: TGTGCCAGCACCTACAGGATGAACACTGAAGCTTTCTTT.

The chain has TRBV2 and TRBJ2-3; TRBD2 might be the D (5 bases). This CDR3 comprises 16 residues. Germline V gives CDR1 SNHLY, CDR2 FYNNEI. Trimming took 7 bases from V and 1 from J, leaving 18 bases between them. Here the CDR3 DNA reads TGTGCCAGCAAGTTAGCTCAAACGAGGGGCACAGATACGCAGTATTTT. It specifies CASKLAQTRGTDTQYF.

The J gene is TRBJ1-2, the V gene TRBV9, with 8 bases matching TRBD1. Trimming cost V 0 bases and J 0 bases; bases outside gene matches: 4. CDR1 is SGDLS, CDR2 YYNGEE, per germline. This CDR3 spans 16 amino acids. For the CDR3, the DNA is TGTGCCAGCAGCGTAGGAGGACAGGGCCCTAACTATGGCTACACCTTC. Protein product: CASSVGGQGPNYGYTF.

The rearrangement joins TRBV25-1 to TRBJ2-7; TRBD2 aligns across 11 bases. The V gene's germline CDR1 is MGHDK and CDR2 SYGVNS. There are 15 residues in the CDR3. Trimming at V came to 3 bases and at J to 3 bases, leaving 4 bases not matched to a gene. The CDR3 DNA is TGTGCCAGCAGTGAGGGGCTAGCGGGGGGCTACGAGCAGTACTTC. Residues: CASSEGLAGGYEQYF.

The rearrangement joins TRBV9 to TRBJ1-1, with D tentatively TRBD1 (5 bases). Trimming took 0 bases from V and 4 from J, leaving 25 bases between them. The CDR3 contains 19 residues. CDR1 and CDR2 (germline): SGDLS, YYNGEE. The CDR3 DNA reads as TGTGCCAGCAGCGTAGCTGGGGCGATAAACCCGCCCACCATCACTGAAGCTTTCTTT. Translation gives CASSVAGAINPPTITEAFF.

The genes are TRBV14 and TRBJ1-2; 12 bases map to TRBD1. With V trimmed by 0 bases and J by 7 bases, 6 bases remained unmatched. CDR3 size: 16 residues. Germline lookup yields CDR1 SGHDN and CDR2 FVKESK. This chain's CDR3 is CASSQEAGTGGSGYTF. CDR3 in DNA: TGTGCCAGCAGCCAAGAGGCCGGGACAGGGGGCAGTGGCTACACCTTC.

This sequence joins TRBV4-1 and TRBJ2-1; TRBD2 matches 11 bases. The CDR3 contains 16 residues. Germline CDR1 and CDR2: MGHRA and YSYEKL. V was pared by 1 base and J by 6 bases, with 5 bases of the junction left unmatched. The CDR3, as DNA: TGCGCCAGCAGCCAAGTCCTAGCGGGAGGTCCCAATGAGCAGTTCTTC. It codes for CASSQVLAGGPNEQFF.

This clone was picked up one time. This chain uses TRBV15 with TRBJ2-1, with 13 bases matching TRBD2. J gave up 6 bases and V 0 bases, and 5 bases lay outside the gene matches. Germline V lookup: CDR1 LNHNV, CDR2 YYDKDF (reference sequence). This CDR3 has 17 amino acids. CDR3 sequence (DNA): TGTGCCACCAGCAGAGACTTCACTAGCGGGAGGGTCAATGAGCAGTTCTTC. Its protein product is CATSRDFTSGRVNEQFF.

The V and J genes are TRBV5-5 and TRBJ1-3, with 10 nucleotides matching TRBD1. Trimming took 5 bases from V and 0 from J; bases not matched to a gene: 8. CDR1 is SGHKS, CDR2 YYEKEE, per germline (reference sequence). The CDR3 sequence is 17 residues long. CDR3 in DNA: TGTGCCAGCAGAGATATGGGACAGGGGAACTCTGGAAACACCATATATTTT. Protein sequence: CASRDMGQGNSGNTIYF. The full variable domain, in which reference TRBV5-5 and TRBJ1-3 provide the parts outside the CDR3, is DAGVTQSPTHLIKTRGQQVTLRCSPISGHKSVSWYQQVLGQGPQFIFQYYEKEERGRGNFPDRFSARQFPNYSSELNVNALLLGDSALYLCASRDMGQGNSGNTIYFGEGSWLTVV.

The V call is TRBV5-4, the J call TRBJ1-4; 7 positions match TRBD1. Germline assignment: CDR1 SGHNT and CDR2 YYREEE (reference sequence). V trimming: 2 bases; J trimming: 5 bases; junction bases outside the gene matches: 6. The CDR3 is 15 amino acids. CDR3 loop: CASSFTGELNEKLFF. As DNA, the CDR3 is TGTGCCAGCAGCTTTACAGGGGAGCTAAATGAAAAACTGTTTTTT. Complete variable domain (other parts from reference TRBV5-4 and TRBJ1-4): ETGVTQSPTHLIKTRGQQVTLRCSSQSGHNTVSWYQQALGQGPQFIFQYYREEENGRGNFPPRFSGLQFPNYSSELNVNALELDDSALYLCASSFTGELNEKLFFGSGTQLSVL.

By sample share, this clone is medium-sized (0.01 to 0.1%). The gene calls are TRBV5-4 and TRBJ2-3, with TRBD1 matching 7 bases. Germline V lookup: CDR1 SGHNT, CDR2 YYREEE (reference sequence). CDR3 size: 16 residues. After removal of 0 bases from V and 4 bases from J, the junction contained 8 bases not matched to a gene. For the CDR3, the DNA is TGTGCCAGCAGCTTGGGGGCAGGGGGTTATGCAGATACGCAGTATTTT. Its protein is CASSLGAGGYADTQYF.

This clone was picked up a small number of times. The chain carries TRBV18 and TRBJ2-5, with D hard to call. Germline loops: CDR1 KGHSH, CDR2 LQKENI. The CDR3 is 13 amino acids. V lost 3 bases to trimming and J lost 2 bases, with 7 bases between them. The CDR3 region is CASSPQRQETQYF. In DNA form, the CDR3 reads TGTGCCAGCTCACCCCAAAGGCAAGAGACCCAGTACTTC.

The rearrangement links TRBV27 to TRBJ1-2, with D perhaps TRBD1 (6 bases). CDR3 length: 13 amino acids. In germline, CDR1 is MNHEY, CDR2 SMNVEV (reference sequence). V shed 3 bases and J shed 8 bases, with 13 bases lying between them. CDR3 region: CASSLGARSGYTF. As DNA, the CDR3 is TGTGCCAGCAGTTTGGGGGCCCGATCCGGCTACACCTTC.

The rearrangement links TRBV29-1 to TRBJ1-1; D gene ambiguous. Germline V lookup: CDR1 SQVTM, CDR2 ANQGSEA. Trimming removed 2 bases from V and 0 bases from J, with 16 bases in between. CDR3 length equals 16 residues. The DNA of the CDR3 is TGCAGCGTTGAATTGGTTAGGGCAGACATGAACACTGAAGCTTTCTTT. Translating gives CSVELVRADMNTEAFF.

The chain is built from TRBV11-1 and TRBJ1-1, with D tentatively TRBD1 (5 bases). Trimming removed 8 bases at V and 0 bases at J, with 19 bases between. Germline V gives CDR1 SGHAT, CDR2 FQDESV (reference sequence). The CDR3 spans 16 residues. CDR3 protein: CASGTDYGPMNTEAFF. The DNA of the CDR3 is TGTGCCAGCGGGACCGACTACGGACCCATGAACACTGAAGCTTTCTTT.

This clone has a handful of counts. This rearrangement joins TRBV6-5 to TRBJ1-1; D possibly corresponds to TRBD1 (6 bases). Germline V gene sequence: CDR1 MNHEY, CDR2 SVGAGI. The CDR3 length is 14 residues. V gave up 4 bases and J gave up 1 base, with 10 bases separating them. The CDR3 is CASSFQGRNTEAFF. The CDR3 bases are TGTGCCAGCAGTTTTCAGGGGCGGAACACTGAAGCTTTCTTT.

The chain joins TRBV2 to TRBJ1-1; no clear D gene. This CDR3 has 16 amino acids. Trimming took off 7 bases at V and 6 bases at J, with 24 bases between the two ends. CDR1 is SNHLY, CDR2 FYNNEI, per germline. CDR3 nucleotide sequence: TGTGCCAGCACCGACGCCCACCAAGGATTTATACCTGAAGCTTTCTTT. Translation gives CASTDAHQGFIPEAFF.

This clone was seen a few times. The V call is TRBV6-5, the J call TRBJ2-2; 7 bases are a match to TRBD2. The V and J ends lost 4 bases and 6 bases, in that order; junction bases with no gene match: 11. From germline, CDR1 is MNHEY and CDR2 SVGAGI. This CDR3 spans 16 amino acids. The CDR3 region is CASSSVRGDSPGELFF. The CDR3 DNA reads TGTGCCAGCAGTTCCGTCCGGGGGGATTCCCCCGGGGAGCTGTTTTTT.

J is TRBJ1-2 and V is TRBV6-1, with D uncertain. Germline-derived CDR1 and CDR2 are MNHNS and SASEGT. CDR3 length: 18 residues. The V and J ends lost 2 bases and 4 bases respectively, with 23 bases between them. The CDR3 sequence: CASSECAFCVGFPYGYTF. The DNA of the CDR3 is TGTGCCAGCAGTGAATGTGCGTTTTGTGTGGGCTTCCCCTATGGCTACACCTTC.

This chain connects TRBV4-3 to TRBJ1-1; D ambiguous. Trimming stripped 3 bases from V and 1 base from J, with 9 bases between. The germline V gene has CDR1 LGHNA and CDR2 YSLEER. CDR3 length: 14 amino acids. The CDR3 reads CASSHVLENTEAFF. DNA of the CDR3: TGCGCCAGCAGCCATGTACTGGAGAACACTGAAGCTTTCTTT.

This clone turned up a few times. The V gene is TRBV7-9, the J gene TRBJ2-6, with TRBD2 identical over 7 bases. V lost 5 bases, J lost 4 bases, and 5 bases stayed unmatched. The CDR3 is made up of 15 amino acids. Germline assignment: CDR1 SEHNR and CDR2 FQNEAQ (reference sequence). The DNA of the CDR3 is TGTGCCAGCAGCCTGGGAGGGGCAGGGGCCAACGTCCTGACTTTC. Its protein is CASSLGGAGANVLTF.

As for this clone: The missing conserved phenylalanine or tryptophan at the end of this CDR3 makes a read error likely. No DNA is shown, since the ends of the CDR3 on it are uncertain; the CDR3 is the one TCRdb lists. The chain uses TRBV7-9 and TRBJ1-2; TRBD1 reflects the table's D call only, with no check against the DNA. The CDR3 length is 10 residues, termini included. The germline V gene has CDR1 SEHNR and CDR2 FQNEAQ (reference sequence). The CDR3 region is CASSFHGTVL.

The chain employs TRBV30 and TRBJ2-7; D is unresolved. CDR3 length: 12 amino acids. V was trimmed by 1 base and J by 0 bases, leaving 4 bases between them. The germline V gene has CDR1 GTSNPN and CDR2 SVGIG (reference sequence). The DNA for the CDR3 is TGTGCCTGGAGTGAGGGCTCCTACGAGCAGTACTTC. Protein sequence: CAWSEGSYEQYF.

This clone appeared a single time. The chain carries TRBV19 and TRBJ1-5, with TRBD1 as a possible D gene (5 bases). Looked up from germline, CDR1 is LNHDA and CDR2 is SQIVND (reference sequence). The CDR3 totals 16 residues. Trimming removed 5 bases from V and 3 bases from J, with 17 bases in between. The CDR3 is CASSLVWGSANQPQHF. The CDR3, as DNA: TGTGCCAGTAGTCTCGTATGGGGGTCGGCCAATCAGCCCCAGCATTTT.

V is TRBV2 and J is TRBJ2-3; D remains ambiguous. The CDR3 is made up of 16 amino acids. In germline, CDR1 is SNHLY, CDR2 FYNNEI. V was cut by 4 bases and J by 5 bases, with 19 bases left in between. CDR3 nucleotide sequence: TGTGCCAGCAGTGGCCGGGTGCTAGATGGGGTAGATACGCAGTATTTT. This encodes CASSGRVLDGVDTQYF.

This chain joins TRBV2 and TRBJ1-1, with no clear D. Looked up from germline, CDR1 is SNHLY and CDR2 is FYNNEI. This CDR3 contains 13 residues. V was cut by 4 bases and J by 0 bases, with 6 bases left in between. The CDR3 sequence is CASSATLNTEAFF. The CDR3, as DNA: TGTGCCAGCAGTGCGACGTTGAACACTGAAGCTTTCTTT.

This chain connects TRBV2 to TRBJ2-7, with 12 bases fitting TRBD1. Unmatched junction bases numbered 9, after V lost 6 bases and J lost 3 bases. The CDR3 extends over 16 amino acids. Germline CDR1 and CDR2: SNHLY and FYNNEI. CDR3 nucleotides: TGTGCCAGCAGCGAGACGGGACAGGGGGCATACTACGAGCAGTACTTC. Amino acids: CASSETGQGAYYEQYF.

The rearrangement joins TRBV6-5 to TRBJ1-2, with a weak D call TRBD1 (5 bases). V was trimmed by 7 bases and J by 3 bases, leaving 18 bases between them. Per germline, CDR1 MNHEY and CDR2 SVGAGI. The CDR3 contains 15 residues. As DNA, the CDR3 is TGTGCCAGCACTATCTCAGGGCAGCCCGACTATGGCTACACCTTC. Translated: CASTISGQPDYGYTF.